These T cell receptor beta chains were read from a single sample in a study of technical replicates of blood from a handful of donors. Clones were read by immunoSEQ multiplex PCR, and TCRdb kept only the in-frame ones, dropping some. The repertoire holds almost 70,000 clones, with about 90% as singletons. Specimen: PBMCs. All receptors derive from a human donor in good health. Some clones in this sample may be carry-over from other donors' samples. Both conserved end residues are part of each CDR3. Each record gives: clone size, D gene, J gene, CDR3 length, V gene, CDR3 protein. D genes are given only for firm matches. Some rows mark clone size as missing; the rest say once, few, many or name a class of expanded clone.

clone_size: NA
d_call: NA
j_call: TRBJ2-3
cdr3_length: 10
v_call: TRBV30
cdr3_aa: CAWGLPSQYF

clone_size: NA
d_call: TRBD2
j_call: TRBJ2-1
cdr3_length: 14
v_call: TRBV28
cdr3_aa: CASSLPSGPPEQFF

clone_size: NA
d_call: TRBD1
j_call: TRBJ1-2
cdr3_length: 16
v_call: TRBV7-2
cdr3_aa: CASSNRRQGATYGYTF

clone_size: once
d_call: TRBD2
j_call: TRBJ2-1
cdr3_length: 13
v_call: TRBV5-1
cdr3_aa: CASRWTSGGGRVF

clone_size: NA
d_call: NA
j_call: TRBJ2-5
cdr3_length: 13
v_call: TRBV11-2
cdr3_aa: CASSLLTQETQYF

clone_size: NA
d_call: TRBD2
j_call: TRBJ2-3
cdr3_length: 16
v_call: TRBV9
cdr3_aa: CASSPGSWGGTDTQYF

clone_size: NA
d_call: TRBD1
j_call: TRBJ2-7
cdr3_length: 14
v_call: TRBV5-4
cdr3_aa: CASSSRDRVDEQYF

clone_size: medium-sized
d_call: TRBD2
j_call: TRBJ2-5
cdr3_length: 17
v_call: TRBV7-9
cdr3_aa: CASSLPVGRGAQETQYF

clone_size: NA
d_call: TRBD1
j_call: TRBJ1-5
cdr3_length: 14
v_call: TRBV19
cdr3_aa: CASWDRGLNQPQHF

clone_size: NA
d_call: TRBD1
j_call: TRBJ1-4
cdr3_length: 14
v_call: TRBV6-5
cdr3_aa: CASSTRGALEKLFF

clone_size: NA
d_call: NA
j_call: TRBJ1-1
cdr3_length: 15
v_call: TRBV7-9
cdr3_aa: CASSPAGGAGTEAFF

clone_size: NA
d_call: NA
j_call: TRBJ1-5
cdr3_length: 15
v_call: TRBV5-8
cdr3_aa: CASSLGGDRNQPQHF

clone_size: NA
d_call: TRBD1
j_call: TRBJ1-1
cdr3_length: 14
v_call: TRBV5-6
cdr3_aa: CASRNLTGGAEAFF

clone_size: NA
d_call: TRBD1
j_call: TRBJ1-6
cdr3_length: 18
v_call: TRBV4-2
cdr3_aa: CASSSSRQGAVHASPLHF

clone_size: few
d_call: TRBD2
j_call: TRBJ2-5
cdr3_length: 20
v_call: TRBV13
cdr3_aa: CASSSAGPQRDVPYQETQYF

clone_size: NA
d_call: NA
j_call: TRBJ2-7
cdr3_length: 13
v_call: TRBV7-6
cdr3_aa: CASSLGGTYEQYF

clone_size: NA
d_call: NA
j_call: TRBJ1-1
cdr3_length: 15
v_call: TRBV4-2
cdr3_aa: CASSQADGGGLQAFF

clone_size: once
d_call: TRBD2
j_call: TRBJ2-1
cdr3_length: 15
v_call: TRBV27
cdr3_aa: CASSSGLAETNEQFF

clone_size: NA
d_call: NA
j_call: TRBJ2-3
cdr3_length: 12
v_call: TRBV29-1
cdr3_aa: CSARLVVDTQYF

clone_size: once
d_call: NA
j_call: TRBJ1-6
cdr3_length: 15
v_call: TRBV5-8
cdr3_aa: CASSLGVRARSPLHF

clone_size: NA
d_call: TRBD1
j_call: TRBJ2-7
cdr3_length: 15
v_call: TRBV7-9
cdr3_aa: CASSLLTGGSYEQYF

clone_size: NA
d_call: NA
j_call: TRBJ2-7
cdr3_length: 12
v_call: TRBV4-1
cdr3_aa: CASSPRGGEQYF

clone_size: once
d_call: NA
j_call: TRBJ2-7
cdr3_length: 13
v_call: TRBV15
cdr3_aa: CATSRDRLSEQYF

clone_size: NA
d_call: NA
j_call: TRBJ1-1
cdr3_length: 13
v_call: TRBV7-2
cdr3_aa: CALARGANTEAFF

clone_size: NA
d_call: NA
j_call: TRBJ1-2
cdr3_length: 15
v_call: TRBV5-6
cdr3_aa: CASSLFTTVHYGYTF

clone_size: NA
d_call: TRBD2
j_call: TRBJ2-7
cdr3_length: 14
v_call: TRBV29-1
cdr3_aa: CSVGTSDNSYEQYF

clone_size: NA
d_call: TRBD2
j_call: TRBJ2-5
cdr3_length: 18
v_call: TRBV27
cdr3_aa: CASSYLREARPLQETQYF

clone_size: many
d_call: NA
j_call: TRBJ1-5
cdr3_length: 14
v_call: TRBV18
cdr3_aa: CASSPGEYNQPQHF

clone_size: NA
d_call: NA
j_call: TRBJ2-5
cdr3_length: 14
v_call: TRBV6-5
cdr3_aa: CASSYFGDQETQYF

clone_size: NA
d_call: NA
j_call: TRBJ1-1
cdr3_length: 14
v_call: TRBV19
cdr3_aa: CASIQTETNTEAFF

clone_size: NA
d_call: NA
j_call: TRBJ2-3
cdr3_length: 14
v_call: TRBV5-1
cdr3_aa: CASSFLPSTDTQYF

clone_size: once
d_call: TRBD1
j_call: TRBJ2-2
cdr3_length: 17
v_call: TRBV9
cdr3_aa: CASSISGQGEKTGELFF

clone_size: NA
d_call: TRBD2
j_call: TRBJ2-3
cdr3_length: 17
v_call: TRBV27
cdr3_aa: CASSIYGLADSTDTQYF

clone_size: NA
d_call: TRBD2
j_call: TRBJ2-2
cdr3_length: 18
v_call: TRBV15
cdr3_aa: CATPGRSGGTLGTGELFF

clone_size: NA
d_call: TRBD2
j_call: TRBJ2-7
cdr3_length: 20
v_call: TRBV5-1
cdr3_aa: CASSRITFIGTSGGKDEQYF

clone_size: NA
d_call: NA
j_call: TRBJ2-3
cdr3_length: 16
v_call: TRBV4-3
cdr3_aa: CASSQDPAGATDTQYF

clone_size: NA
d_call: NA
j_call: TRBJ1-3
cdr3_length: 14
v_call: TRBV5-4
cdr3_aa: CASSFSGSGNTIYF

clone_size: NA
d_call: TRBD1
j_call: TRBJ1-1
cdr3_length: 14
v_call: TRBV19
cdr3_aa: CASSKDRGGTEAFF

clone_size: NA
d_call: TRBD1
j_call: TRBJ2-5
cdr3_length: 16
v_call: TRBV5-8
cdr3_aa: CASSQGTGGTPETQYF

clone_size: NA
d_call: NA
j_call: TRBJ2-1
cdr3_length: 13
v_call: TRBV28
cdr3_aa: CASGLDYHNEQFF

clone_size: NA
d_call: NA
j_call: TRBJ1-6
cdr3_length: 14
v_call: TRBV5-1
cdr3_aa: CASSFGHTNSPLHF

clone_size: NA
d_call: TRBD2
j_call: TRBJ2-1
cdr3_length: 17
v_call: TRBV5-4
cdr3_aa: CASSPWELAGPSNEQFF

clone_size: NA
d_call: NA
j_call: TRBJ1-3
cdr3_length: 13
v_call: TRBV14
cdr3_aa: CASSPGSGNTIYF

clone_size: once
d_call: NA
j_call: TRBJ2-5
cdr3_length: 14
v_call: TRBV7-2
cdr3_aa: CASSTDSFVGTQYF

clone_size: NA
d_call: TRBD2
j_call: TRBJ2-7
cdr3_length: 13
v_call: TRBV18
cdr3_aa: CASSPTGTSEQYF

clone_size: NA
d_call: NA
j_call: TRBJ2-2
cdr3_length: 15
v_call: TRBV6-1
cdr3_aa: CASSENEGVTGELFF

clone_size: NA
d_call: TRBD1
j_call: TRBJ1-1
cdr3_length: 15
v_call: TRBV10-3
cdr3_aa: CAISESTGPHTEAFF

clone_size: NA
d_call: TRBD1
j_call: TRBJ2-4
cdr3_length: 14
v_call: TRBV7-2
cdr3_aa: CASSLEGGGNIQYF

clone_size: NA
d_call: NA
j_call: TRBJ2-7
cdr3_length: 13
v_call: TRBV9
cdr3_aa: CASSAAVDNEQYF

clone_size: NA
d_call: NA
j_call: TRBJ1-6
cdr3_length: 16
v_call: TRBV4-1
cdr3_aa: CASSQSPGVYNSPLHF

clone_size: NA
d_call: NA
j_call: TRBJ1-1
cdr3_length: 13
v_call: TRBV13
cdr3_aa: CASSFSRNTEAFF

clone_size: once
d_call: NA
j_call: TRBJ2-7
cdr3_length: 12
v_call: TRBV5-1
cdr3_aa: CASSPRGDEQYF

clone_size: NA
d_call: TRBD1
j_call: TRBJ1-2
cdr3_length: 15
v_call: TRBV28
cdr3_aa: CASSRQGTINYGYTF